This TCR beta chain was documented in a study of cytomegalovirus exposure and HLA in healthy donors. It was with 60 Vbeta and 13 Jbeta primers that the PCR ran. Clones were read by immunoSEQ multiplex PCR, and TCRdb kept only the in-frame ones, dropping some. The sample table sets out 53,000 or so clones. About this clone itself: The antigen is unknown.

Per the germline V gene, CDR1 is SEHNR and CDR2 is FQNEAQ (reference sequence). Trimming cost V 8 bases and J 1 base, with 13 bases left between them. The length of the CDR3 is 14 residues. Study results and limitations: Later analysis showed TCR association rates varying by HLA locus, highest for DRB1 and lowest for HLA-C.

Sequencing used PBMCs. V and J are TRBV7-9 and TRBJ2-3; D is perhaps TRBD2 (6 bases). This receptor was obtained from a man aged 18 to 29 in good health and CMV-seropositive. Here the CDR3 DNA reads TGTGCCAGCGGGGGGTTAGGGGGCACAGATACGCAGTATTTT. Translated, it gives CASGGLGGTDTQYF.